This TCR beta chain derives from a study of blood T cells in healthy people across ages. The overall study: About one barcoded TCR beta cDNA was captured per two T cells. Whole-study findings and limits: Unsorted PBMCs prevented conclusive naive versus antigen-experienced comparison. The study lacked donor CMV status, which possibly confounded expanded clonotype changes.

The use of a sample-barcoded 5' primer and a J-beta primer mix characterized a second PCR of roughly 6 to 12 cycles. TCRdb used MiXCR to reprocess the 5' RACE reads, holding one entry per CDR3 protein. Of some 880,000 distinct CDR3 sequences listed, about 37% are singletons. For this clonotype: The target antigen is unknown.

The CDR3 length is 15 residues. The germline V and J ends were trimmed by 6 bases and 4 bases, with 17 bases remaining between them. Sample: blood. This TCR was sampled from a man younger than 30 in good health. The genes are TRBV12-3 or TRBV12-4 and TRBJ2-3; D tentatively fits TRBD1 or TRBD2 (5 bases each). The CDR3 spells CASRDQGPCPDTQYF. CDR3 in DNA: TGTGCCAGCAGGGACCAGGGACCTTGCCCAGATACGCAGTATTTT.